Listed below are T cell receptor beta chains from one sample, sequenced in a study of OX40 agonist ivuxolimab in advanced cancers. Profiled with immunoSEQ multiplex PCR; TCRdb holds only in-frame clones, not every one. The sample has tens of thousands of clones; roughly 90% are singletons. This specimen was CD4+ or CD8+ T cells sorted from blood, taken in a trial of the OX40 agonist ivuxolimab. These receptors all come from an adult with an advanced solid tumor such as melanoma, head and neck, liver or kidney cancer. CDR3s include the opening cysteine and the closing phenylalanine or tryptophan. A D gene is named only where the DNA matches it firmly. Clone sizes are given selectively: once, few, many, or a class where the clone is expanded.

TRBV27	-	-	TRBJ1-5	TGTGCCAGCAGTTCTGCCAACCGGTTAACGCCCCAGCATTTT	CASSSANRLTPQHF
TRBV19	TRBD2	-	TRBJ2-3	TGTGCCAGTAGTATGGCACGGGGGGGAGACACAGATACGCAGTATTTT	CASSMARGGDTDTQYF
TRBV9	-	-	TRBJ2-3	TGTGCCAGCAGTGAAGGGCCTCTGGGGGTGGATACGCAGTATTTT	CASSEGPLGVDTQYF
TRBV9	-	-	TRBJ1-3	TGTGCCAGCAGCGTAGGCTCTGGAAACACCATATATTTT	CASSVGSGNTIYF
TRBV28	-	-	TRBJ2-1	TGTGCCAGCAGTTTAGGGGGAGTGACAAACAATGAGCAGTTCTTC	CASSLGGVTNNEQFF
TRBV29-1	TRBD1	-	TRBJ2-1	TGCAGTGTTGGACGACAGGGAAATGCGCAGTTCTTC	CSVGRQGNAQFF
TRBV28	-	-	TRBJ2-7	TGTGCCAGCAGGACACCCCCAGGGGATGCCGCGTTC	CASRTPPGDAAF
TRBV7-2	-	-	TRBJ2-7	TGTGCCAGCAGCTCCTCCTTTGGGACCCACGAGCAGTACTTC	CASSSSFGTHEQYF
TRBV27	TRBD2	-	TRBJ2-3	TGTGCCAGCAGTTTTAGTAGCGGGGGGAGGACAGATACGCAGTATTTT	CASSFSSGGRTDTQYF
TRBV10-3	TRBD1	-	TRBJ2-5	TGTGCCATCAGCCGCCTCAATAGAGGGGGCCGAGAGACCCAGTACTTC	CAISRLNRGGRETQYF
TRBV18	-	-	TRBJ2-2	TGTGCCAGCTCACCGGCGGGGCGATTCACCGGGGAGCTGTTTTTT	CASSPAGRFTGELFF
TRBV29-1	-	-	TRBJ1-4	TGCAGCGTTGTATATCAGGGGTCGAATGAAAAACTGTTTTTT	CSVVYQGSNEKLFF
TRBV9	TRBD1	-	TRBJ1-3	TGTGCCAGCAGCGTAATCGGGGGATCTGGGACAGGGCGGGACACCATATATTTT	CASSVIGGSGTGRDTIYF
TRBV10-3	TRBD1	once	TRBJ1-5	TGTGCCATCAGTCCCGGGACAGACTTCAATCAGCCCCAGCATTTT	CAISPGTDFNQPQHF
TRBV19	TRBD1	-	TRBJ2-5	TGTGCCAGTAAACCGGGACAGGCGAACCAAGAGACCCAGTACTTC	CASKPGQANQETQYF
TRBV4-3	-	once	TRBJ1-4	TGCGCCAGCAGCCAAGATACGGCAGGTCTAAATGAAAAACTGTTTTTT	CASSQDTAGLNEKLFF
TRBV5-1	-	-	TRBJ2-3	TGCGCCAGCGCGACGGGGCTAGATACGCAGTATTTT	CASATGLDTQYF
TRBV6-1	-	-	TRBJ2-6	TGTGCCAGCACCCAGGGCCCCGGGGCCAACGTCCTGACTTTC	CASTQGPGANVLTF
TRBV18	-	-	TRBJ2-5	TGTGCCAGCTCACACCGGACGGTAGGACAAGAGACCCAGTACTTC	CASSHRTVGQETQYF
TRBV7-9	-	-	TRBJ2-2	TGTGCCAGCAGCCATAACCGGGACTTTCTCGGGGACACCGGGGAGCTGTTTTTT	CASSHNRDFLGDTGELFF
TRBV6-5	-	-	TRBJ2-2	TGTGCCAGCAGTTACTCAGGGGGAGGGGGCACCGGGGAGCTGTTTTTT	CASSYSGGGGTGELFF
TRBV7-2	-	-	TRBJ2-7	TGTGCCAGCAGCTTTGGGGCCCTTCTAGAAATCTCTCGCGAGCAGTACTTC	CASSFGALLEISREQYF